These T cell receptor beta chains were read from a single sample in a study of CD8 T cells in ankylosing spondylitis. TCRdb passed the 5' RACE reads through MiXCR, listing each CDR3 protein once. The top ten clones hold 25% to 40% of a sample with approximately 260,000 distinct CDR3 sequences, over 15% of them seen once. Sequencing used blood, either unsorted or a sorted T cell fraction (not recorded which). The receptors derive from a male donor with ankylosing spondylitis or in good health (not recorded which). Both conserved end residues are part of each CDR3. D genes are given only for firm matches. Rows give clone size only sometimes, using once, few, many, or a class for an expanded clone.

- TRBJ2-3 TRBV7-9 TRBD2 TGTGCCAGCAGCTCTGTAGCGGGGGCCCTTGTGGATACGCAGTATTTT CASSSVAGALVDTQYF
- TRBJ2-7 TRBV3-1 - TGTGCCAGCAGCCAAGTCTCTGGCAGGGGAAGCTCCTACGAGCAGTACTTC CASSQVSGRGSSYEQYF
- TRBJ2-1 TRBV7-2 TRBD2 TGTGCCAGCAGCTTAGTGTGGACTAGCGACTCCTACAATGAGCAGTTCTTC CASSLVWTSDSYNEQFF
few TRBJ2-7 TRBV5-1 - TGCGCCAGCAGCTTCGAGGGGGGAGGCGAGCAGTACTTC CASSFEGGGEQYF
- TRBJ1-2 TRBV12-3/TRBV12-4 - TGTGCCAGCAGCCCCCAGGCAGGGCCGCCTTCCTATGGCTACACCTTC CASSPQAGPPSYGYTF
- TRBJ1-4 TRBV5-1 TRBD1 TGCGCCAGCAGCTTGGCCGGGACAGGGTCAACTAATGAAAAACTGTTTTTT CASSLAGTGSTNEKLFF
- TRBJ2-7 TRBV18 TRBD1 TGTGCCAGCTCACTCTTTACCCTACAGGGGCCTTACGAGCAGTACTTC CASSLFTLQGPYEQYF
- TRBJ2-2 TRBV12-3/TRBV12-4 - TGTGCCAGCAGGGGACACAAGGCGAACACCGGGGAGCTGTTTTTT CASRGHKANTGELFF
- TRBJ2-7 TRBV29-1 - TGCAGCGCCGTGGGGCGGCATAGCTCCTACGAGCAGTACTTC CSAVGRHSSYEQYF
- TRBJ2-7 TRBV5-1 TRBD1 TGCGCCAGCAGCTTGGCTGGGACAGGTACCTACGAGCAGTACTTC CASSLAGTGTYEQYF
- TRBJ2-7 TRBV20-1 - TGCAGTGCCCCCCCCAAAGAACTCGGCTCCTACGAGCAGTACTTC CSAPPKELGSYEQYF
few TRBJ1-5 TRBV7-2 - TGTGCCAGCAGCTTAGCCGGGGGCGGGCATCAGCCCCAGCATTTT CASSLAGGGHQPQHF
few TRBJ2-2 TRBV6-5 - TGTGCCAGCAGTTTGCCGGGCGCCGGGGAGCTGTTTTTT CASSLPGAGELFF
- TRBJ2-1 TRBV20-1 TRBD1 TGCAGTGCCCTCGGGACAGAGACCTACAATGAGCAGTTCTTC CSALGTETYNEQFF
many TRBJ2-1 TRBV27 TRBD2 TGTGCCAGCAGTTTATCCGGGACTAGCGGCTACAATGAGCAGTTCTTC CASSLSGTSGYNEQFF
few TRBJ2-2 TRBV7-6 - TGTGCCAGCAGCTTAGGGTCGGGACAAGTAACCGGGGGACTGTTTTTT CASSLGSGQVTGGLFF
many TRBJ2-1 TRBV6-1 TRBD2 TGTGCCAGCAGTGAACCTGGTAGCGGGCCATACAATGAGCAGTTCTTC CASSEPGSGPYNEQFF
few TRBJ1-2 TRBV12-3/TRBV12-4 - TGTGCCAGCGGGAACTGGACCGAAGCTAACTATGGCTACACCTTC CASGNWTEANYGYTF
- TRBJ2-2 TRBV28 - TGTGCCAGCCTAGACACCGGGGAGCTGTTTTTT CASLDTGELFF
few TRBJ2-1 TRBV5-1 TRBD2 TGCGCCAGCAGCTTGGCGATAGCGGGCCGACTCGGGAACAATGAGCAGTTCTTC CASSLAIAGRLGNNEQFF
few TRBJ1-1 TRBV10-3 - TGTGCCATCATCCCCGACCTGGGGAACACTGAAGCTTTCTTT CAIIPDLGNTEAFF
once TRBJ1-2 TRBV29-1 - TGCAGCGTTCCGGTAGGGGTGGCCAGGAGGGGTCTCTATGGCTACACCTTC CSVPVGVARRGLYGYTF